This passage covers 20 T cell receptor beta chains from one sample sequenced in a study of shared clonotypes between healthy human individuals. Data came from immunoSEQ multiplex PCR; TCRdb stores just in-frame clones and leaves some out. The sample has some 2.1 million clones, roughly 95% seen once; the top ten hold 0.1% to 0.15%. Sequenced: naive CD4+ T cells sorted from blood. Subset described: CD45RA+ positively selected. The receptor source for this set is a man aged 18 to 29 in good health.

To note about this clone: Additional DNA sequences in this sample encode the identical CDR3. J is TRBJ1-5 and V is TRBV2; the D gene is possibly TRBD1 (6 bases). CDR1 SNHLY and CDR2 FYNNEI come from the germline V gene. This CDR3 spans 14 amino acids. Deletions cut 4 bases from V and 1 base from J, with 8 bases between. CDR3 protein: CASSGQGSNQPQHF. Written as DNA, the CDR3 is TGTGCCAGCAGTGGTCAGGGGAGCAATCAGCCCCAGCATTTT.

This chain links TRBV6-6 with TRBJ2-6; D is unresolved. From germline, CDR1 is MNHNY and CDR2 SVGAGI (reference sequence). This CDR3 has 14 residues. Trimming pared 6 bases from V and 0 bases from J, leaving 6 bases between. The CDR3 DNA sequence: TGTGCCAGCAGGCCACCCTCTGGGGCCAACGTCCTGACTTTC. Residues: CASRPPSGANVLTF.

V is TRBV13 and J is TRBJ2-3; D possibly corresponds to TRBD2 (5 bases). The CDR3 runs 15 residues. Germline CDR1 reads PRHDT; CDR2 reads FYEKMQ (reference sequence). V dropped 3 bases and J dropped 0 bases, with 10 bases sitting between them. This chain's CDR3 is CASSFQRPSTDTQYF. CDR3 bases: TGTGCCAGCAGCTTCCAGCGGCCTAGCACAGATACGCAGTATTTT.

CDR3 coding DNA: TGCGCCAGCAGTGGCGAGGAAGGGACCCAGTACTTC. This gives the protein CASSGEEGTQYF. This chain uses TRBV10-1 with TRBJ2-5; no clear D gene. The CDR3 spans 12 residues. The germline gives CDR1 WNHNN, CDR2 SYGVQD (reference sequence). Trimming removed 4 bases at V and 7 bases at J, with 10 bases between.

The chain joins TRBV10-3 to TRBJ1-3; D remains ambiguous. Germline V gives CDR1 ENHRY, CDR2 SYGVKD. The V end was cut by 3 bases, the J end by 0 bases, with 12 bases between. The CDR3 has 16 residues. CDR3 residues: CAISETRVTSGNTIYF. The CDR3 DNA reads TGTGCCATCAGTGAAACTCGGGTGACCTCTGGAAACACCATATATTTT.

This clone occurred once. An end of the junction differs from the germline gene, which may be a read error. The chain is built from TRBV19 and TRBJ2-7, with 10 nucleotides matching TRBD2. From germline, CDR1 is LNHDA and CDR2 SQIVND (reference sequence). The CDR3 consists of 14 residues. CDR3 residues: CASSIAGGPYEQYF. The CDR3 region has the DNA TGTGCCAGTAGCATAGCGGGAGGCCCCTACGAGCAGTACTTC. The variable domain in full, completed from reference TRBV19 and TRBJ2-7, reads DGGITQSPKYLFRKEGQNVTLSCEQNLNHDAMYWYRQDPGQGLRLIYYSQIVNDFQKGDIAEGYSVSREKKESFPLTVTSAQKNPTAFYLCASSIAGGPYEQYFGPGTRLTVT.

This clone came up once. The CDR3 here is CASRRGGGDSNQPQHF. CDR3 nucleotides: TGTGCCAGCAGGCGAGGGGGAGGGGATAGCAATCAGCCCCAGCATTTT. This chain uses TRBV2 with TRBJ1-5; possibly TRBD1 for D (6 bases). The germline gives CDR1 SNHLY, CDR2 FYNNEI. The CDR3 contains 16 residues. V was clipped by 6 bases and J by 0 bases, with 15 bases between them.

CDR3 in DNA: TGTGCCAGCAGGCCAGAGGTAGTCAGTGGGAACACTGAAGCTTTCTTT. This translates into CASRPEVVSGNTEAFF. V gene TRBV7-9 combines with J gene TRBJ1-1; D is ambiguous. Germline V gene data show CDR1 as SEHNR and CDR2 as FQNEAQ (reference sequence). This CDR3 region has 16 residues. With 6 bases removed from V and 1 base from J, the gap between germline ends came to 18 bases.

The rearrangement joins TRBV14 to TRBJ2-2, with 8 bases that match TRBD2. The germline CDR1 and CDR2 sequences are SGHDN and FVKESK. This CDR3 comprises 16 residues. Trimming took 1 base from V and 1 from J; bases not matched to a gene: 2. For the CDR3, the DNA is TGTGCCAGCAGCCAAGTCCTAGCGGGGAACACCGGGGAGCTGTTTTTT. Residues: CASSQVLAGNTGELFF.

The CDR3 reads CASSEARVGYTF. The CDR3 DNA follows: TGTGCCAGCAGTGAAGCGAGGGTTGGCTACACCTTC. The gene calls are TRBV6-1 and TRBJ1-2; D ambiguous. The CDR3 has 12 residues. Germline V gene data show CDR1 as MNHNS and CDR2 as SASEGT. Trimming cost V 0 bases and J 7 bases, with 6 bases left between them.

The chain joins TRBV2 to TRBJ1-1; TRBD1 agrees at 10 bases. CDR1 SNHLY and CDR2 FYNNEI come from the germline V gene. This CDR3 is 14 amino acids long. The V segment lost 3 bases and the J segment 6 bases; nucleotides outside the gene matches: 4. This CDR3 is CASSDETGGSEAFF. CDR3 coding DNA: TGTGCCAGCAGTGACGAGACAGGGGGCTCTGAAGCTTTCTTT.

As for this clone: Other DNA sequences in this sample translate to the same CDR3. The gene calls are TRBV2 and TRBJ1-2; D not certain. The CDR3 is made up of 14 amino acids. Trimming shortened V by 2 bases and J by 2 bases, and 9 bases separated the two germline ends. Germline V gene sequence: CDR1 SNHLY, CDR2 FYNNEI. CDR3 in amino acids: CASSEMGQNYGYTF. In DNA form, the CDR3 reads TGTGCCAGCAGTGAAATGGGCCAGAACTATGGCTACACCTTC.

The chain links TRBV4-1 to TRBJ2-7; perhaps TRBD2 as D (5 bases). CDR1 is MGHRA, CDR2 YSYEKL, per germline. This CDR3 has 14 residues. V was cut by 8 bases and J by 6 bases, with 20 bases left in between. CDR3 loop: CASSPARRRGEQYF. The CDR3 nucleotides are TGCGCCAGCTCCCCGGCGAGGCGACGGGGCGAGCAGTACTTC.

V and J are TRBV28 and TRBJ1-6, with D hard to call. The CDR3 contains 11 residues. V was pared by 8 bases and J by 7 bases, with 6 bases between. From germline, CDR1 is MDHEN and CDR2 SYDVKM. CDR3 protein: CASFGNSPLHF. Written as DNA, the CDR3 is TGTGCCAGCTTTGGGAATTCACCCCTCCACTTT.

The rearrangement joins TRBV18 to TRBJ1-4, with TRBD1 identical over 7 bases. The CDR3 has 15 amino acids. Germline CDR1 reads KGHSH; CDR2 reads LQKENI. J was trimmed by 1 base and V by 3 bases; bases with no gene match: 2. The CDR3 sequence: CASSPGQQTNEKLFF. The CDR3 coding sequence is TGTGCCAGCTCACCGGGACAGCAAACTAATGAAAAACTGTTTTTT.

CDR3: CASSLADTQYF. The CDR3 region has the DNA TGCGCCAGCAGTTTGGCAGATACGCAGTATTTT. The rearrangement uses TRBV10-1 and TRBJ2-3; D is ambiguous. Trimming shortened V by 5 bases and J by 4 bases, and 4 bases separated the two germline ends. The CDR3 covers 11 residues. In germline, CDR1 is WNHNN, CDR2 SYGVQD (reference sequence).

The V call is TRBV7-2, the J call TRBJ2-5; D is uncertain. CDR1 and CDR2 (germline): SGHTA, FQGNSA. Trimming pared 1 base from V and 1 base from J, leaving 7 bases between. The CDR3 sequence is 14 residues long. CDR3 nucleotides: TGTGCCAGCAGCTTAGACCAAGGCCAAGAGACCCAGTACTTC. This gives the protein CASSLDQGQETQYF.

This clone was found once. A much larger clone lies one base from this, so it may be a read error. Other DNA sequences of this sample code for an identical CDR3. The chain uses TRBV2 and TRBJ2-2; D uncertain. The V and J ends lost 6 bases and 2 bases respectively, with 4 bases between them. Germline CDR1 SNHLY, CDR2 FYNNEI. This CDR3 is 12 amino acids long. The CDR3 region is CASSPNTGELFF. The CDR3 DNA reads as TGTGCCAGCAGCCCCAACACCGGGGAGCTGTTTTTT. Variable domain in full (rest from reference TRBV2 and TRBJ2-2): EPEVTQTPSHQVTQMGQEVILRCVPISNHLYFYWYRQILGQKVEFLVSFYNNEISEKSEIFDDQFSVERPDGSNFTLKIRSTKLEDSAMYFCASSPNTGELFFGEGSRLTVL.

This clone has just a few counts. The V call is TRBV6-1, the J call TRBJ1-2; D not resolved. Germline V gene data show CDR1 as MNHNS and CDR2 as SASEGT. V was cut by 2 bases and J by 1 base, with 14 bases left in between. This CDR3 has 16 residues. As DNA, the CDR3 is TGTGCCAGCAGTGAAATAGCCATTGCTAGTAACTATGGCTACACCTTC. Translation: CASSEIAIASNYGYTF.

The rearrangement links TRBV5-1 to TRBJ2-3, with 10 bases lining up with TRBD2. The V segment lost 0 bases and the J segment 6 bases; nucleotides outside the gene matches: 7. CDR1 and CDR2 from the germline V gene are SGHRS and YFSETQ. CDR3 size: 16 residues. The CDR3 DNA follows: TGCGCCAGCAGCTTGGAAAGCGGGGGGGCATGGGATACGCAGTATTTT. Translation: CASSLESGGAWDTQYF. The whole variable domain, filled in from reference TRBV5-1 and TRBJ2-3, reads KAGVTQTPRYLIKTRGQQVTLSCSPISGHRSVSWYQQTPGQGLQFLFEYFSETQRNKGNFPGRFSGRQFSNSRSEMNVSTLELGDSALYLCASSLESGGAWDTQYFGPGTRLTVL.